This TCR beta chain was sequenced during a study of type 1 regulatory T cells. Study outcomes and limitations: Type 1 regulatory T cells had a more restricted TCR repertoire than non-type 1 regulatory T cells.

TCRdb re-called the reads with MiXCR, one entry per CDR3 protein. The sample lists about 71,000 distinct CDR3 sequences, around 20% occurring once. This clonotype was recorded at least ten times. Its antigen is undetermined. The sequence derives from a human donor in good health. Sequencing was performed on cultured type 1 regulatory T (Tr1) cells, either the whole culture or a sorted fraction (not recorded which).

CDR3 loop: CASSLGPGSYEQYF. The CDR3 bases are TGCGCCAGCAGCTTAGGGCCAGGGAGCTACGAGCAGTACTTC. The chain carries TRBV5-1 and TRBJ2-7; D possibly uses TRBD1 or TRBD2 (5 bases each). The CDR3 extends over 14 amino acids. Trimming cost V 2 bases and J 3 bases, with 12 bases left between them. In germline, CDR1 is SGHRS, CDR2 YFSETQ.